This T cell receptor (beta chain) appears in the sequencing data of a study of blood T cell repertoires in COVID-19 (dated by TCRdb to the early 2020s). Regarding the study in general: Samples from collaborators originated in the United States, Italy and Spain and spanned both the acute and convalescent phases of COVID-19. The prospective study material was composed of cDNA or gDNA derived from T cells, B-cell-depleted T cells, or PBMCs. Deeply sampled blood TCRbeta repertoires from subjects exposed to, actively infected with, or recovered from COVID-19 were included in the dataset. The repertoires were released in a freely available public database meant as a resource for research on the immune response to SARS-CoV-2. Samples came from the ongoing ImmuneRACE study (first 160 participants) plus 1,254 subjects from 6 global collaborators. Sample metadata almost always included a de-identified subject ID, COVID-19 status, age in years and sex. Where available, HLA class I and class II types were taken from metadata supplied by the sample provider and were not determined by assay-based typing. Beyond this particular receptor, the publication reports: The quantity of clinical and demographic metadata differed by source and by participant and was supplied without curation.

Note on this clone: Its antigen specificity is not known. Per-base qualities were not stored, and no clone one base away is much larger.

The immunoSEQ Assay, a bias-controlled multiplex PCR, was used to amplify TCRbeta CDR3 regions from genomic DNA. Under the source paper's analysis protocol: Nucleated cell counts per sample were estimated from amplification of reference gene primers within the assay. To quantify the absolute abundance of each unique TCRbeta CDR3 rearrangement, sequence reads were collapsed and filtered. Productive Simpson clonality was computed per sample as the square root of Simpson's diversity index over productive rearrangements. TCRdb took this table from immuneACCESS and kept in-frame rearrangements with V and J called. Such tables lack part of the clones; where checked against another copy, unresolved V genes explain under half of the gap, and the rest is unexplained. V and J calls and clone size are given by that table; D and trimming were obtained from the DNA. The sample yields 250,000 or so clones; about four fifths were counted once. The leading ten clones occupy around 3.6% of the sample.

Participants in the prospective study were aged about 18 to 100 years, lived in under 30 United States geographic areas, and enrolled through a virtual design. In the prospective study, participants were assigned to cohorts based on the clinical history participants reported in a screening survey and a study questionnaire. Recovered participants in ImmuneRACE Cohort 3 were defined as having two consecutive negative NP/OP PCR tests, clearance from a healthcare professional, or resolution of symptoms. Each participant in the prospective study had whole blood, serum and a nasopharyngeal or oropharyngeal swab collected by mobile phlebotomists. Over an approximately 2-month period, participants in the prospective study had the option of providing additional blood draws and questionnaires. Before DNA extraction, blood samples from the prospective study were shipped at room temperature or frozen. There are 14 amino acids in the CDR3, from cysteine to phenylalanine inclusive. Solely the CDR3 DNA is kept, with 42 bases framed from the first base. The junction carries 13 bases between V and J, which are trimmed by 4 bases and 6 bases respectively. CDR1 is given as KGHSH and CDR2 as LQKENI, both from the germline V gene.

What was sequenced was PBMCs or T cells enriched from blood (not recorded which). The sequence was collected from a man aged 45-60 years who had recovered from COVID-19. The receptor chain draws on TRBV18 and TRBJ1-5; the D segment could be TRBD1, given 5 matching bases. The CDR3 in this case is CASSQSRAGQPQHF. The DNA sequence follows: TGTGCCAGCTCACAATCCAGGGCCGGTCAGCCCCAGCATTTT.